Listed here are 25 T cell receptor beta chains from one sample, sequenced in a study of blood T cells in healthy people across ages. Primed by a sample-barcoded 5' primer and a J-beta primer mix, a second PCR proceeded for about 6 to 11 cycles. TCRdb itself ran the 5' RACE reads through MiXCR, one entry per CDR3 protein. This table holds about 1.1 million distinct CDR3 sequences, less than 45% found once. Material for sequencing was blood. These receptors were obtained from a man between 18 and 35 years old in good health.

In regard to this clonotype: A much larger clone lies one base from this, so it may be a read error. The chain has TRBV12-3 or TRBV12-4 and TRBJ2-7; 7 bases match TRBD1. CDR3 length equals 13 residues. The CDR3 loop is CANSLQGPYEQYF. The CDR3 nucleotides read TGTGCCAACAGTCTACAGGGGCCCTACGAGCAGTACTTC.

This clonotype was seen only a few times. The gene calls are TRBV28 and TRBJ1-2; TRBD1 might be the D (5 bases). V shed 4 bases and J shed 6 bases, with 15 bases lying between them. CDR1 and CDR2 from the germline V gene are MDHEN and SYDVKM. This CDR3 has 14 residues. The CDR3 DNA reads TGTGCCAGCAGTTCCCCGGAGGGGCGTGATGGCTACACCTTC. Its translation: CASSSPEGRDGYTF.

About this clonotype: The germline gene is not matched at one end of the junction; a read error may be the cause. The chain recombines TRBV5-1 with TRBJ2-1, with 8 bases identical to TRBD2. The germline V gene has CDR1 SGHRS and CDR2 YFSETQ. The CDR3 covers 19 residues. CDR3 residues: CASSLVIHQRGSSYKEQFF. The CDR3 DNA is TGCGCCAGCAGCTTGGTTATCCACCAGCGGGGGTCCTCCTACAAGGAGCAGTTCTTC.

This clonotype was counted between two and nine times. The chain uses TRBV12-3 or TRBV12-4 and TRBJ2-5, with 7 bases lining up with TRBD2. Judging by the DNA end, TRBJ2-1 fits better; the J call may be wrong. The length of the CDR3 is 16 residues. Here the CDR3 DNA reads TGTGCCAGCAGTTTTTGGGGGGGGGACTACCAAGAGACCCAGTTCTTC. This sequence encodes CASSFWGGDYQETQFF.

This clonotype turned up a few times. The chain recombines TRBV4-3 with TRBJ1-2; D is uncertain. CDR3 length: 15 amino acids. Germline loops: CDR1 LGHNA, CDR2 YSLEER. The germline V and J ends were trimmed by 0 bases and 7 bases, with 15 bases remaining between them. The CDR3 is CASSQDLFPSGGYTF. CDR3 nucleotide sequence: TGCGCCAGCAGCCAAGATCTTTTTCCCTCCGGTGGCTACACCTTC.

This chain joins TRBV12-3 or TRBV12-4 and TRBJ1-6, with D uncertain. The V end was cut by 1 base, the J end by 2 bases, with 18 bases between. The CDR3 extends over 19 amino acids. CDR3 protein: CASSLVPRFLHPYNSPLHF. The CDR3, as DNA: TGTGCCAGCAGTTTAGTTCCCCGCTTCCTGCACCCCTATAATTCACCCCTCCACTTT.

This clonotype was picked up a small number of times. This chain links TRBV6-5 with TRBJ1-1; TRBD1 is a possible D gene (5 bases). V was trimmed by 4 bases and J by 6 bases, leaving 21 bases between them. Germline V gives CDR1 MNHEY, CDR2 SVGAGI. CDR3 length: 16 amino acids. Written as DNA, the CDR3 is TGTGCCAGCAGTTTGAATCTATATGGGGGAAGCGCTGAAGCTTTCTTT. Encoded protein: CASSLNLYGGSAEAFF.

The chain combines TRBV6-5 with TRBJ2-1; 8 positions agree with TRBD2. CDR1 and CDR2 from the germline V gene are MNHEY and SVGAGI. V lost 2 bases, J lost 4 bases, and 4 bases stayed unmatched. The length of the CDR3 is 15 residues. In nucleotides, the CDR3 is TGTGCCAGCAGTTACCCGGGGGGGACATACAATGAGCAGTTCTTC. This translates into CASSYPGGTYNEQFF.

This clonotype has just a few counts. DNA for the CDR3: TGTGCTAGTGGTTTGGACAGGGGTAGCTCCTACGAGCAGTACTTC. As protein: CASGLDRGSSYEQYF. The chain uses TRBV12-5 and TRBJ2-7, with 7 bases aligning to TRBD1. The CDR3 extends over 15 amino acids. Germline trimming cut 1 base from V and 0 bases from J; bases unmatched to any gene: 3. Per germline, CDR1 LGHNT and CDR2 FRNRAP.

This clonotype was seen a few times. V gene TRBV12-3 or TRBV12-4 combines with J gene TRBJ1-2, with unresolved D. CDR3 length: 12 amino acids. With 6 bases removed from V and 8 bases from J, the gap between germline ends came to 13 bases. The CDR3: CASRPTSRGYTF. The CDR3 nucleotides are TGTGCCAGCAGGCCTACATCGCGAGGCTACACCTTC.

The rearrangement links TRBV29-1 to TRBJ2-5; 9 bases are shared with TRBD2. Germline V gives CDR1 SQVTM, CDR2 ANQGSEA. V shed 1 base, J shed 11 bases, and the junction held 17 bases outside the gene matches. The CDR3 consists of 16 residues. In DNA, the CDR3 is TGCAGCGTTGAAGGGACCGGCGGGGGGGCCGCGAATGAGCAGTACTTC. Translated: CSVEGTGGGAANEQYF. Full variable domain (remainder filled in from reference TRBV29-1 and TRBJ2-5): SAVISQKPSRDICQRGTSLTIQCQVDSQVTMMFWYRQQPGQSLTLIATANQGSEATYESGFVIDKFPISRPNLTFSTLTVSNMSPEDSSIYLCSVEGTGGGAANEQYFGPGTRLLVL.

Many counts were recorded for this clonotype. One junction end disagrees with the germline gene, perhaps due to a read error. The rearrangement links TRBV4-1 to TRBJ2-3, with TRBD2 matching 8 bases. Germline assignment: CDR1 MGHRA and CDR2 YSYEKL. The CDR3 has 15 amino acids. DNA of the CDR3: TGCGCCAGCAGTCAAGATCGGACTAGCTTAAATACGCAGTATTTT. It translates to CASSQDRTSLNTQYF.

The chain employs TRBV9 and TRBJ1-3, with 11 bases aligning to TRBD1. This CDR3 spans 17 amino acids. CDR1 and CDR2 (germline): SGDLS, YYNGEE. DNA of the CDR3: TGTGTCTCCACTACCGGGACAGGGGGAACCTCTGGAAACACCATATATTTT. Protein: CVSTTGTGGTSGNTIYF.

The chain employs TRBV12-3 or TRBV12-4 and TRBJ2-3, with 8 bases aligning to TRBD1. V lost 6 bases, J lost 2 bases, and 7 bases stayed unmatched. The length of the CDR3 is 15 residues. CDR3: CASSRTGPITDTQYF. In nucleotides, the CDR3 is TGTGCCAGCAGCCGGACAGGGCCTATCACAGATACGCAGTATTTT.

In this sample, this clonotype turned up once. The V and J genes are TRBV6-1 and TRBJ1-2, with 7 bases that match TRBD1. The CDR3 contains 17 residues. Germline V CDR1 and CDR2: MNHNS, SASEGT. Trimming took 8 bases from V and 4 from J; bases not matched to a gene: 19. The CDR3 region has the DNA TGTGCCAGCCGTCTTGGGTCGACAGGGAGAAGAGGCTATGGCTACACCTTC. Its translation: CASRLGSTGRRGYGYTF.

This clonotype was counted a few times. The chain carries TRBV6-5 and TRBJ1-6; 9 nucleotides match TRBD1. Germline CDR1 MNHEY, CDR2 SVGAGI. The CDR3 extends over 13 amino acids. V trimming: 11 bases; J trimming: 6 bases; junction bases outside the gene matches: 5. The CDR3 loop reads CACAGQGNSPLHF. The CDR3 DNA reads as TGTGCCTGTGCGGGACAGGGTAATTCACCCCTCCACTTT.

CDR3 coding DNA: TGTGCTAGTGGTCATAACACCGGGGAGCTGTTTTTT. Protein product: CASGHNTGELFF. The rearrangement links TRBV12-5 to TRBJ2-2; D gene uncertain. V gave up 5 bases and J gave up 2 bases, with 3 bases separating them. The CDR3 sequence is 12 residues long. Germline CDR1 is LGHNT and CDR2 is FRNRAP.

The sample holds a few counts of this clonotype. V gene TRBV6-2 or TRBV6-3 combines with J gene TRBJ2-7; D possibly corresponds to TRBD2 (6 bases). The V and J ends lost 6 bases and 6 bases respectively, with 18 bases between them. The CDR3 loop spans 14 amino acids. Germline CDR1 MNHEY, CDR2 SVGEGT. CDR3 coding DNA: TGTGCCAGCAGGGGCCGGGACTCTTCTCTCGAGCAGTACTTC. It specifies CASRGRDSSLEQYF.

The V and J genes are TRBV4-3 and TRBJ2-3; TRBD2 matches at 9 bases. This CDR3 is 17 amino acids long. Looked up from germline, CDR1 is LGHNA and CDR2 is YSLEER. Trimming removed 0 bases from V and 4 bases from J; junction bases left unmatched: 8. The CDR3 bases are TGCGCCAGCAGCCAAGATGGGCTAGCGGGACTCGCAGATACGCAGTATTTT. It translates to CASSQDGLAGLADTQYF.

The chain links TRBV6-2 or TRBV6-3 to TRBJ1-1; D perhaps matches TRBD1 (6 bases). There are 14 residues in the CDR3. CDR1 and CDR2 (germline): MNHEY, SVGEGT. V was pared by 9 bases and J by 0 bases, with 14 bases between. The CDR3 sequence is CASHQGYMNTEAFF. In DNA form, the CDR3 reads TGTGCCAGTCATCAGGGGTACATGAACACTGAAGCTTTCTTT.

The chain combines TRBV20-1 with TRBJ1-5; possibly TRBD1 for D (5 bases). The CDR3 spans 16 residues. V dropped 5 bases and J dropped 0 bases, with 17 bases sitting between them. CDR1 DFQATT and CDR2 SNEGSKA come from the germline V gene (reference sequence). The CDR3 is CSAATDTPYSNQPQHF. CDR3 in DNA: TGCAGTGCTGCTACGGACACGCCTTATAGCAATCAGCCCCAGCATTTT.

This clonotype has just a few counts. The V call is TRBV7-9, the J call TRBJ2-1, with no clear D. This CDR3 has 13 residues. Germline values: CDR1 SEHNR, CDR2 FQNEAQ (reference sequence). V dropped 2 bases and J dropped 6 bases, with 8 bases sitting between them. CDR3 sequence: CASSLYDRNEQFF. CDR3 in DNA: TGTGCCAGCAGCTTATATGACCGCAATGAGCAGTTCTTC.

There are a few counts of this clonotype. This chain links TRBV7-9 with TRBJ2-3; D call uncertain. Per the germline V gene, CDR1 is SEHNR and CDR2 is FQNEAQ (reference sequence). The CDR3 has 16 residues. V was shortened by 3 bases and J by 0 bases, with 13 bases between the two germline ends. The CDR3, as DNA: TGTGCCAGCAGCTTGGAGATCCGCCCTAGCACAGATACGCAGTATTTT. Translated: CASSLEIRPSTDTQYF.

The V gene is TRBV25-1, the J gene TRBJ2-2, with TRBD1 matching 7 bases. CDR3 length: 14 amino acids. The germline gives CDR1 MGHDK, CDR2 SYGVNS. The CDR3 bases are TGTGCATCAGGGGGACCAACCGACACCGGGGAGCTGTTTTTT. This encodes CASGGPTDTGELFF. The variable domain in full, with the rest retrieved from reference TRBV25-1 and TRBJ2-2, is EADIYQTPRYLVIGTGKKITLECSQTMGHDKMYWYQQDPGMELHLIHYSYGVNSTEKGDLSSESTVSRIRTEHFPLTLESARPSHTSQYLCASGGPTDTGELFFGEGSRLTVL.

This clonotype was seen only a few times. The rearrangement joins TRBV9 to TRBJ2-3; 7 bases fit TRBD1. Per germline, CDR1 SGDLS and CDR2 YYNGEE. J was trimmed by 0 bases and V by 4 bases; bases with no gene match: 8. The CDR3 runs to 16 residues. CDR3 sequence (DNA): TGTGCCAGCAGCCCCGACAGGGTAGGGAGCACAGATACGCAGTATTTT. Translating it yields CASSPDRVGSTDTQYF.